A single sample gave rise to the 9 T cell receptor beta chains below, sequenced in a study of blood T cell repertoires in COVID-19. The protocol was immunoSEQ multiplex PCR, while the TCRdb copy is restricted to in-frame clones and leaves out a portion. The sample consists of under 500,000 clones, approximately 90% of them appearing once. The sample taken for sequencing was peripheral blood. The receptors here all came from a woman aged 25-40 years with acute or convalescent COVID-19.

The CDR3 protein is CASSYPGGNTIYF. For the CDR3, the DNA is TGTGCCAGCAGTTACCCAGGCGGAAACACCATATATTTT. J is TRBJ1-3 and V is TRBV6-2 or TRBV6-3; D call uncertain. Per germline, CDR1 MNHEY and CDR2 SVGEGT. The CDR3 consists of 13 residues. Deletions cut 2 bases from V and 4 bases from J, with 6 bases between.

This chain joins TRBV7-3 and TRBJ2-1; 9 bases align to TRBD1. This CDR3 contains 17 residues. Germline assignment: CDR1 SGHTA and CDR2 FQGTGA. J was trimmed by 2 bases and V by 0 bases; bases with no gene match: 5. The DNA for the CDR3 is TGTGCCAGCAGCTTAACTCCCGGGACAGGGACCTACAATGAGCAGTTCTTC. The encoded protein is CASSLTPGTGTYNEQFF.

This chain connects TRBV4-1 to TRBJ2-6, with a tentative D call TRBD1 (5 bases). This CDR3 has 15 amino acids. The germline V gene has CDR1 MGHRA and CDR2 YSYEKL. Trimming removed 3 bases at V and 3 bases at J, with 9 bases between. CDR3 nucleotides: TGCGCCAGCAGCCACCAGGGATTTGGGGCCAACGTCCTGACTTTC. This codes for CASSHQGFGANVLTF.

This clone was detected a few times. The rearrangement uses TRBV9 and TRBJ1-1; TRBD1 matches at 7 bases. Germline CDR1 is SGDLS and CDR2 is YYNGEE. V lost 2 bases, J lost 4 bases, and 5 bases stayed unmatched. This CDR3 region has 14 residues. The CDR3 is CASSVDRVGTEAFF. Written as DNA, the CDR3 is TGTGCCAGCAGCGTTGACAGGGTGGGCACTGAAGCTTTCTTT.

The V call is TRBV7-8, the J call TRBJ2-1, with D possibly TRBD1 on 5 matching bases. Looked up from germline, CDR1 is SGHVS and CDR2 is FQNEAQ. V was shortened by 1 base and J by 5 bases, with 12 bases between the two germline ends. The CDR3 is 15 residues long. The CDR3 bases are TGTGCCAGCAGCTTAGTAGGGGCGGAGAACAATGAGCAGTTCTTC. This sequence encodes CASSLVGAENNEQFF.

Worth noting for this clone: This sample includes further DNA sequences coding for the same CDR3. The rearrangement uses TRBV18 and TRBJ2-1; D ambiguous. Germline V CDR1 and CDR2: KGHSH, LQKENI. V was shortened by 3 bases and J by 3 bases, with 9 bases between the two germline ends. The CDR3 length is 14 residues. For the CDR3, the DNA is TGTGCCAGCTCACCTTTAGCAGACTACAATGAGCAGTTCTTC. Translation gives CASSPLADYNEQFF.

V and J are TRBV3-1 (or the pseudogene TRBV3-2) and TRBJ1-2; D possibly corresponds to TRBD1 (6 bases). Germline loops: CDR1 LGHDT, CDR2 YNNKEL (reference sequence). V dropped 4 bases and J dropped 8 bases, with 20 bases sitting between them. This CDR3 spans 15 amino acids. CDR3 sequence reads: CASSPYREVPSGYTF. For the CDR3, the DNA is TGTGCCAGCAGCCCTTACAGGGAAGTTCCCTCCGGCTACACCTTC.

This chain links TRBV9 with TRBJ2-3, with D perhaps TRBD2 (6 bases). The germline CDR1 and CDR2 sequences are SGDLS and YYNGEE. V gave up 1 base and J gave up 0 bases, with 12 bases separating them. The CDR3 contains 16 residues. The CDR3 coding sequence is TGTGCCAGCAGCGTATTTCCGGGGACTAGCACAGATACGCAGTATTTT. Amino acid sequence: CASSVFPGTSTDTQYF.

V is TRBV5-1 and J is TRBJ2-7, with D uncertain. This CDR3 spans 15 amino acids. In germline, CDR1 is SGHRS, CDR2 YFSETQ. Trimming removed 0 bases at V and 2 bases at J, with 12 bases between. The CDR3 DNA is TGCGCCAGCAGCTTGGGAGGTGGTGAGGCCTACGAGCAGTACTTC. It codes for CASSLGGGEAYEQYF.